One sample yielded the 24 T cell receptor beta chains listed below, sequenced in a study of radiation and T cells in renal cell carcinoma. The time point: blood 2 weeks post-SBRT. The sample's treatment: 15 Gy SBRT to primary tumor, nephrectomy 4 weeks later. The table came from immunoSEQ multiplex PCR; TCRdb's copy has only in-frame clones and leaves some out. Of some 120,000 clones detected, roughly four fifths appear once; the ten largest clones hold 5.8%. The starting material was blood, obtained from a patient whose treatment included radiotherapy and nephrectomy. These receptors came from a man aged 45-60 years with renal cell carcinoma.

The CDR3 region is CASSSWDGSKDQPQHF. CDR3 coding DNA: TGTGCCAGCAGTTCGTGGGACGGGAGCAAGGATCAGCCCCAGCATTTT. The chain uses TRBV27 and TRBJ1-5, with a tentative D call TRBD1 (5 bases). V gave up 4 bases and J gave up 5 bases, with 18 bases separating them. Germline V gene lookup returns CDR1 MNHEY and CDR2 SMNVEV (reference sequence). The CDR3 has 16 residues.

The V and J genes are TRBV2 and TRBJ1-1; D not certain. V was clipped by 1 base and J by 3 bases, with 3 bases between them. Looked up from germline, CDR1 is SNHLY and CDR2 is FYNNEI. This CDR3 region has 12 residues. CDR3 sequence reads: CASSEGYTEAFF. In DNA, the CDR3 is TGTGCCAGCAGTGAAGGGTACACTGAAGCTTTCTTT.

The chain has TRBV13 and TRBJ2-7; D is possibly TRBD1 (6 bases). Trimming pared 3 bases from V and 5 bases from J, leaving 14 bases between. The CDR3 is 14 residues long. CDR1 PRHDT and CDR2 FYEKMQ come from the germline V gene (reference sequence). CDR3 in amino acids: CASSFGRGNDEQYF. CDR3 nucleotide sequence: TGTGCCAGCAGCTTTGGCAGGGGAAATGACGAGCAGTACTTC.

This chain connects TRBV2 to TRBJ1-5; D is unclear. V was cut by 10 bases and J by 3 bases, with 13 bases left in between. Per germline, CDR1 SNHLY and CDR2 FYNNEI. This CDR3 is 13 amino acids long. The CDR3 region is CATSTVFNQPQHF. CDR3 sequence (DNA): TGTGCCACCTCGACGGTATTCAATCAGCCCCAGCATTTT.

Only one count was recorded for this clone. This rearrangement joins TRBV28 to TRBJ1-1, with D uncertain. CDR3 length: 15 residues. Germline loops: CDR1 MDHEN, CDR2 SYDVKM. The V end was cut by 6 bases, the J end by 3 bases, with 17 bases between. This CDR3 reads CASRRPGERYTEAFF. The CDR3 DNA follows: TGTGCCAGCAGAAGGCCCGGTGAAAGGTACACTGAAGCTTTCTTT.

V gene TRBV7-2 combines with J gene TRBJ2-2; D is perhaps TRBD2 (6 bases). Germline V gene data show CDR1 as SGHTA and CDR2 as FQGNSA. The CDR3 has 14 amino acids. Deletions cut 5 bases from V and 8 bases from J, with 15 bases between. CDR3 sequence: CASSVGLGGGELFF. The CDR3 DNA follows: TGTGCCAGCAGCGTAGGACTCGGAGGGGGGGAGCTGTTTTTT.

The DNA of the CDR3 is TGTGCCAGCAGCCAAGATTATGGCAGGGGAGACTCTGGGGCCAACGTCCTGACTTTC. The encoded protein is CASSQDYGRGDSGANVLTF. This chain connects TRBV4-2 to TRBJ2-6; possibly TRBD1 for D (6 bases). With 0 bases removed from V and 0 bases from J, the gap between germline ends came to 15 bases. Germline-derived CDR1 and CDR2 are LGHNA and YNFKEQ. The CDR3 spans 19 residues.

V usage is TRBV5-4 and J usage is TRBJ2-1; D possibly corresponds to TRBD2 (5 bases). This CDR3 is built from 13 residues. V dropped 0 bases and J dropped 5 bases, with 6 bases sitting between them. Germline V CDR1 and CDR2: SGHNT, YYREEE (reference sequence). CDR3 loop: CASSLGENNEQFF. CDR3 coding DNA: TGTGCCAGCAGCTTGGGGGAGAACAATGAGCAGTTCTTC.

This sequence joins TRBV16 and TRBJ1-1, with D perhaps matching TRBD1 (5 bases). The CDR3 runs 14 residues. V lost 0 bases to trimming and J lost 1 base, with 6 bases between them. In germline, CDR1 is KGHSY, CDR2 FQNENV. The CDR3 coding sequence is TGTGCCAGCAGCCAATCACAGGCGAACACTGAAGCTTTCTTT. Protein: CASSQSQANTEAFF.

V is TRBV19 and J is TRBJ2-5, with TRBD1 matching over 7 bases. Germline assignment: CDR1 LNHDA and CDR2 SQIVND (reference sequence). The CDR3 runs 15 residues. The trim removed 10 bases at V and 3 bases at J, leaving 14 bases unmatched. The CDR3 loop is CATQEKGQFKETQYF. CDR3 nucleotide sequence: TGTGCCACCCAAGAGAAGGGACAGTTCAAAGAGACCCAGTACTTC. Based on the CDR3 plus reference TRBV19 and TRBJ2-5, the full variable domain is DGGITQSPKYLFRKEGQNVTLSCEQNLNHDAMYWYRQDPGQGLRLIYYSQIVNDFQKGDIAEGYSVSREKKESFPLTVTSAQKNPTAFYLCATQEKGQFKETQYFGPGTRLLVL.

The rearrangement joins TRBV30 to TRBJ1-2; D gene uncertain. Germline CDR1 GTSNPN, CDR2 SVGIG (reference sequence). The CDR3 is 13 amino acids. Between the trimmed V and J ends, which lost 5 bases and 1 base, there was a span of 11 bases. The CDR3 protein is CAWVEQLNYGYTF. The CDR3, as DNA: TGTGCCTGGGTAGAACAACTTAACTATGGCTACACCTTC.

The rearrangement uses TRBV5-1 and TRBJ2-3, with unresolved D. The ends were cut back, 2 bases at V and 2 bases at J, with 9 bases in the middle. The CDR3 has 14 residues. Germline V gene lookup returns CDR1 SGHRS and CDR2 YFSETQ. The CDR3 protein is CASSFGADTDTQYF. CDR3 bases: TGCGCCAGCAGCTTTGGCGCCGACACAGATACGCAGTATTTT.

This clone was seen only a few times. V and J are TRBV28 and TRBJ1-5, with TRBD1 as a possible D gene (6 bases). Germline lookup yields CDR1 MDHEN and CDR2 SYDVKM. The V gene lost 5 bases and the J gene lost 2 bases, with 13 bases spanning the gap. This CDR3 spans 15 amino acids. CDR3 nucleotides: TGTGCCAGCAGTGGGGGGGGCTGGGGCAATCAGCCCCAGCATTTT. Translation: CASSGGGWGNQPQHF.

The gene calls are TRBV20-1 and TRBJ2-5; D ambiguous. Trimming removed 6 bases from V and 4 bases from J, with 6 bases in between. This CDR3 region has 10 residues. Germline loops: CDR1 DFQATT, CDR2 SNEGSKA (reference sequence). CDR3 nucleotide sequence: TGCAGTGCCCCCGTAGAGACCCAGTACTTC. Translating it yields CSAPVETQYF.

V usage is TRBV19 and J usage is TRBJ2-1; 10 bases fit TRBD1. V dropped 2 bases and J dropped 8; count of bases not matched to a gene: 9. Germline CDR1 reads LNHDA; CDR2 reads SQIVND (reference sequence). This CDR3 region has 16 residues. The CDR3 DNA is TGTGCCAGTAGTATAAGAAAGGACAGGGGGAAATATGAGCAGTTCTTC. It encodes CASSIRKDRGKYEQFF.

This clone was found a few times. The chain carries TRBV30 and TRBJ2-2; no definite D call. Trimming shortened V by 0 bases and J by 3 bases, and 14 bases separated the two germline ends. Germline V gene sequence: CDR1 GTSNPN, CDR2 SVGIG (reference sequence). The CDR3 has 16 residues. Here the CDR3 reads CAWSVPPAFYTGELFF. In DNA, the CDR3 is TGTGCCTGGAGTGTCCCCCCAGCCTTTTACACCGGGGAGCTGTTTTTT.

The rearrangement joins TRBV6-1 to TRBJ1-4; a weak D match, TRBD1 (5 bases). V gave up 2 bases and J gave up 1 base, with 8 bases separating them. Germline V gene sequence: CDR1 MNHNS, CDR2 SASEGT. The CDR3 consists of 15 residues. CDR3 residues: CASSELGETNEKLFF. The CDR3 bases are TGTGCCAGCAGTGAACTGGGGGAAACTAATGAAAAACTGTTTTTT.

The chain carries TRBV7-9 and TRBJ1-1, with D maybe TRBD1 (5 bases). This CDR3 is built from 15 residues. CDR1 and CDR2 from the germline V gene are SEHNR and FQNEAQ (reference sequence). The V and J ends lost 4 bases and 0 bases respectively, with 12 bases between them. This CDR3 reads CASSSLGTLNTEAFF. CDR3 sequence (DNA): TGTGCCAGCAGCTCCCTCGGGACCCTGAACACTGAAGCTTTCTTT.

The CDR3 sequence is CASSNFGAREQYF. CDR3 bases: TGTGCCAGTAGTAATTTCGGGGCTCGGGAGCAGTACTTC. The rearrangement links TRBV19 to TRBJ2-7; the D call may be TRBD1 or TRBD2 (5 bases each). The germline V gene encodes CDR1 LNHDA and CDR2 SQIVND (reference sequence). This CDR3 contains 13 residues. Trimming pared 4 bases from V and 7 bases from J, leaving 14 bases between.

This rearrangement joins TRBV7-2 to TRBJ1-5; TRBD1 agrees at 8 bases. CDR1 SGHTA and CDR2 FQGNSA come from the germline V gene. CDR3 length: 14 residues. The trim removed 8 bases at V and 1 base at J, leaving 4 bases unmatched. The CDR3 spells CASQGAKSNQPQHF. CDR3 in DNA: TGTGCCAGCCAGGGGGCGAAGAGCAATCAGCCCCAGCATTTT.

This clone was counted only a few times. The chain combines TRBV27 with TRBJ1-5, with a weak D call TRBD1 (5 bases). The CDR3 consists of 14 residues. V was cut by 2 bases and J by 10 bases, with 15 bases left in between. Germline lookup yields CDR1 MNHEY and CDR2 SMNVEV (reference sequence). CDR3 coding DNA: TGTGCCAGCAGTTTAGTAGGGACCTTCACTCCCCAGCATTTT. Translation: CASSLVGTFTPQHF.

DNA for the CDR3: TGTGCCAGCAGCTTAGGTGTTTACCAAGAGACCCAGTACTTC. Its protein is CASSLGVYQETQYF. This sequence joins TRBV11-1 and TRBJ2-5; no reliable D call. Trimming took off 1 base at V and 0 bases at J, with 6 bases between the two ends. CDR3 length: 14 residues. The V gene's germline CDR1 is SGHAT and CDR2 FQDESV (reference sequence). The whole variable domain, remainder taken from reference TRBV11-1 and TRBJ2-5, is EAEVAQSPRYKITEKSQAVAFWCDPISGHATLYWYRQILGQGPELLVQFQDESVVDDSQLPKDRFSAERLKGVDSTLKIQPAELGDSAMYLCASSLGVYQETQYFGPGTRLLVL.

This clone was picked up one time. V usage is TRBV14 and J usage is TRBJ1-1, with a possible D match to TRBD1 (6 bases). V lost 7 bases to trimming and J lost 1 base, with 16 bases between them. The CDR3 runs 15 residues. Looked up from germline, CDR1 is SGHDN and CDR2 is FVKESK. Here the CDR3 reads CASKLTGTTNTEAFF. The CDR3, as DNA: TGTGCCAGCAAATTAACAGGGACAACGAACACTGAAGCTTTCTTT. Together with reference TRBV14 and TRBJ1-1, the CDR3 gives the full variable domain: EAGVTQFPSHSVIEKGQTVTLRCDPISGHDNLYWYRRVMGKEIKFLLHFVKESKQDESGMPNNRFLAERTGGTYSTLKVQPAELEDSGVYFCASKLTGTTNTEAFFGQGTRLTVV.

The chain carries TRBV18 and TRBJ2-7, with TRBD2 matching over 9 bases. The germline V gene has CDR1 KGHSH and CDR2 LQKENI. J was trimmed by 5 bases and V by 0 bases; bases with no gene match: 8. The CDR3 consists of 16 residues. This CDR3 reads CASSPPNSGSLDEQYF. The CDR3 DNA reads as TGTGCCAGCTCACCACCGAATAGCGGGAGTCTCGACGAGCAGTACTTC.